Listed below are T cell receptor beta chains from one sample, sequenced in a study of blood T cell repertoires in COVID-19. The table came from immunoSEQ multiplex PCR; TCRdb's copy has only in-frame clones and leaves some out. The sample records over 200,000 clones, 75% to 95% being singletons. The sample taken for sequencing was peripheral blood. Source of these receptors: a person aged 18 to 35 with COVID-19, enrolled during active disease. Each CDR3 is given with its conserved first and last residue. The order of the fields is J gene, D gene, V gene, clone size, CDR3 protein, CDR3 DNA. A D gene is named only where the DNA matches it firmly. Rows may omit the clone size; those that give it use once, few, many or a size class.

>TRBJ2-7|TRBD2|TRBV19|NA
CASSRQGTTYEQYF
TGTGCCAGTAGCCGCCAAGGGACTACTTACGAGCAGTACTTC
>TRBJ1-5|TRBD1|TRBV7-8|NA
CASSFLDRGPRYSNQPQHF
TGTGCCAGCAGCTTCCTTGACAGGGGTCCCCGATATAGCAATCAGCCCCAGCATTTT
>TRBJ2-2|NA|TRBV7-9|NA
CASSPTNTGELFF
TGTGCCAGCAGCCCAACGAACACCGGGGAGCTGTTTTTT
>TRBJ1-4|NA|TRBV27|NA
CASSFRETTNEKLFF
TGTGCCAGCAGTTTTCGGGAGACAACTAATGAAAAACTGTTTTTT
>TRBJ2-1|TRBD1|TRBV27|NA
CASSPPRTGVNGEQFF
TGTGCCAGCAGTCCTCCTCGGACAGGGGTGAATGGTGAGCAGTTCTTC
>TRBJ1-1|TRBD1|TRBV18|NA
CASSPQGQGAIEAFF
TGTGCCAGCTCACCCCAAGGACAGGGGGCTATTGAAGCTTTCTTT
>TRBJ1-1|NA|TRBV6-5|NA
CASSYDSTYLNTEAFF
TGTGCCAGCAGTTACGACAGCACTTACCTGAACACTGAAGCTTTCTTT
>TRBJ2-2|NA|TRBV9|NA
CASSVGGAHTGELFF
TGTGCCAGCAGCGTTGGAGGGGCGCACACCGGGGAGCTGTTTTTT
>TRBJ2-3|NA|TRBV6-5|NA
CASSYVSADTQYF
TGTGCCAGCAGTTACGTGTCCGCGGATACGCAGTATTTT
>TRBJ1-1|NA|TRBV28|NA
CASSPPDSSEAFF
TGTGCCAGCAGCCCCCCGGACAGTTCTGAAGCTTTCTTT
>TRBJ2-2|NA|TRBV10-3|NA
CAISGALIIKNTGELFF
TGCGCCATCAGTGGCGCGCTTATTATTAAGAACACCGGGGAGCTGTTTTTT
>TRBJ2-7|NA|TRBV6-5|NA
CASSSRQGRYEQYF
TGTGCCAGCAGTTCACGCCAGGGAAGGTACGAGCAGTACTTC
>TRBJ2-3|NA|TRBV20-1|NA
CSASHRGGGTDTQYF
TGCAGTGCCAGTCACAGGGGAGGAGGCACAGATACGCAGTATTTT
>TRBJ2-2|NA|TRBV2|NA
CASKPAGELFF
TGTGCCAGCAAACCGGCCGGGGAGCTGTTTTTT
>TRBJ2-7|TRBD2|TRBV2|NA
CASSVSGMTPYEQYF
TGTGCCAGCAGCGTTAGCGGGATGACTCCCTACGAGCAGTACTTC
>TRBJ2-1|TRBD1|TRBV9|NA
CASSAATGGGEQFF
TGTGCCAGCAGCGCCGCGACAGGGGGCGGTGAGCAGTTCTTC
>TRBJ1-2|NA|TRBV7-2|NA
CASSSQTGTYGYTF
TGTGCCAGCAGCTCCCAGACAGGCACCTATGGCTACACCTTC
>TRBJ2-3|NA|TRBV3-1/TRBV3-2|NA
CASSHTDTQYF
TGTGCCAGCAGCCACACTGATACGCAGTATTTT
>TRBJ2-1|NA|TRBV5-6|NA
CASSLHGEQFF
TGTGCCAGCAGCTTGCACGGTGAGCAGTTCTTC
>TRBJ1-2|NA|TRBV27|NA
CASRTRTEGHYGYTF
TGTGCCAGCAGGACCCGGACAGAAGGCCACTATGGCTACACCTTC
>TRBJ2-7|NA|TRBV7-9|few
CASSLARNEQYF
TGTGCCAGCAGCTTAGCCAGGAACGAGCAGTACTTC
>TRBJ2-7|NA|TRBV19|NA
CASSLTGSEQYF
TGTGCCAGTAGTCTCACAGGGTCCGAGCAGTACTTC
>TRBJ1-3|NA|TRBV9|NA
CASSEQVSTGNTIYF
TGTGCCAGCAGCGAACAGGTGTCGACTGGAAACACCATATATTTT
>TRBJ2-1|NA|TRBV7-2|once
CASSQRAGAGNEQFF
TGTGCCAGCAGCCAGAGGGCAGGGGCCGGCAATGAGCAGTTCTTC
>TRBJ1-2|NA|TRBV9|once
CASSVGDRNYGYTF
TGTGCCAGCAGCGTAGGCGACAGAAACTATGGCTACACCTTC
>TRBJ2-1|TRBD1|TRBV27|NA
CASSPQGQHEQFF
TGTGCCAGCAGTCCCCAGGGACAGCATGAGCAGTTCTTC
>TRBJ1-1|TRBD1|TRBV6-1|NA
CASSGYPGQGAPEAFF
TGTGCCAGCAGTGGGTATCCGGGACAGGGGGCCCCTGAAGCTTTCTTT
>TRBJ2-5|TRBD2|TRBV9|once
CASSETSGAYQETQYF
TGTGCCAGCAGCGAGACTAGCGGGGCTTACCAAGAGACCCAGTACTTC
>TRBJ1-2|NA|TRBV20-1|NA
CSASHRADGYTF
TGCAGTGCTAGTCACAGGGCCGATGGCTACACCTTC
>TRBJ1-2|NA|TRBV29-1|once
CSVALTGSDGYTF
TGCAGCGTTGCCCTAACAGGGTCGGACGGCTACACCTTC
>TRBJ2-1|NA|TRBV4-1|NA
CASSQPASQGEQFF
TGCGCCAGCAGCCAACCGGCGTCCCAGGGTGAGCAGTTCTTC
>TRBJ2-7|NA|TRBV4-1|NA
CASSQDRAHEQYF
TGCGCCAGCAGCCAAGACAGGGCCCACGAGCAGTACTTC
>TRBJ2-1|TRBD2|TRBV6-5|NA
CASSATSGRAREQFF
TGTGCCAGCAGCGCTACTAGCGGGAGGGCCAGGGAGCAGTTCTTC
>TRBJ2-1|TRBD2|TRBV6-2/TRBV6-3|NA
CASSYAGGVRYNEQFF
TGTGCCAGCAGTTACGCGGGAGGGGTACGGTACAATGAGCAGTTCTTC
>TRBJ1-6|TRBD1|TRBV19|once
CASGPRDRVPTLHF
TGTGCCAGCGGACCCCGGGACAGGGTTCCGACCCTCCACTTT
>TRBJ1-2|TRBD1|TRBV24-1|NA
CATSDPRRGHGYTF
TGTGCCACCAGTGACCCCCGGAGGGGGCATGGCTACACCTTC
>TRBJ2-7|NA|TRBV27|once
CASSLSGGPTYEQYF
TGTGCCAGCAGTTTATCGGGAGGCCCTACCTACGAGCAGTACTTC
>TRBJ1-2|NA|TRBV13|NA
CASSLGQGPSNYGYTF
TGTGCCAGCAGCTTAGGACAGGGACCTTCTAACTATGGCTACACCTTC
>TRBJ1-1|TRBD1|TRBV23-1|NA
CASSQSTGDRGKVTEAFF
TGCGCCAGCAGTCAATCGACAGGGGATAGGGGAAAGGTTACTGAAGCTTTCTTT